Listed below are T cell receptor beta chains from one sample, sequenced in a study of blood T cell repertoires in COVID-19. Here immunoSEQ multiplex PCR was the method, and the copy in TCRdb shows in-frame clones only, minus some. The data show some 270,000 clones, about 83% seen once. Sequenced input: peripheral blood. These receptors came from an elderly woman with COVID-19, enrolled during active disease. The conserved cysteine and the conserved F or W are not part of the CDR3 here.

v_call	j_call	cdr3_aa
TRBV5-1	TRBJ2-5	ASSRAGLDWETQY
TRBV7-9	TRBJ2-5	ASSLGAGGETQY
TRBV6-5	TRBJ2-5	ASSYSPGDRETQY
TRBV5-8	TRBJ2-1	ATNTPGQGYEQF
TRBV3-1/TRBV3-2	TRBJ2-2	ASSQEVRVTGELF
TRBV28	TRBJ2-7	ASSLEGPYEQY
TRBV21-1	TRBJ2-7	ASEQTGSRGEQY
TRBV19	TRBJ1-1	ASITMGAGGVRNTEAF
TRBV11-2	TRBJ1-5	ASSLQGSNQPQH
TRBV19	TRBJ2-2	ASSSWGPSTTGELF
TRBV27	TRBJ1-2	ASRRSMGQGFGYGYT
TRBV30	TRBJ2-7	AWSHPGGYEQY
TRBV5-5	TRBJ1-2	ASSLAGGRANYGYT
TRBV4-1	TRBJ2-3	ASSPEPGGSTDTQY
TRBV11-2	TRBJ2-7	ASSLGTGEGYEQY
TRBV7-2	TRBJ2-2	ASSFERGRRDTGELF
TRBV11-3	TRBJ1-1	ASSLYMNTEAF
TRBV7-7	TRBJ2-5	ASSTSGGAETQY
TRBV2	TRBJ1-4	ASIRGANEKLF
TRBV6-1	TRBJ2-3	ASSEALMGGGLDTQY
TRBV10-3	TRBJ1-1	AISEGGLATEAF
TRBV27	TRBJ1-5	AISGTGGPQNCQPQH
TRBV6-2/TRBV6-3	TRBJ1-4	ASSDGGPVVLF
TRBV4-3	TRBJ2-2	ASSQETSWTGELF
TRBV28	TRBJ1-2	ASSGGQGRYGYT
TRBV12-3/TRBV12-4	TRBJ2-1	ASSSFNEQF
TRBV27	TRBJ1-5	ASSFGGSGNQPQH
TRBV6-5	TRBJ1-3	ASSTGTAFGNTIY
TRBV6-6	TRBJ1-2	ASSSQGAIGYT